The following is a TCR beta chain sequence with its context. The CDR3 consists of 14 residues. In germline, CDR1 is SGDLS, CDR2 YYNGEE. The V gene end was trimmed by 4 bases and the J gene end by 7 bases; junction bases not matched to a gene: 8. This sample was included in a study of T cell responses to AZD1222 COVID-19 vaccine. Profiling relied on immunoSEQ multiplex PCR, and the TCRdb table lists in-frame clones only, not all of them. The repertoire holds about 94,000 clones, with around 87% as singletons. This chain connects TRBV9 to TRBJ1-2; 9 bases map to TRBD1. The source of this sequence is an adult in good health. Sequenced material: peripheral blood, taken on day 0 of AZD1222 vaccination. In DNA, the CDR3 is TGTGCCAGCAGCTCCCCGGGGACAGGGACTGGCTACACCTTC. Amino acid sequence: CASSSPGTGTGYTF.